This TCR beta chain was recorded in a study of STAT5B mutations in CD4+ large granular lymphocyte leukemia. The survey-level immunoSEQ assay was used. Clones were read by immunoSEQ multiplex PCR, and TCRdb kept only the in-frame ones, dropping some. The sample includes about 24,000 clones, approximately 79% of them seen just once. The study's findings and limits: Compared with healthy controls (2/35), patient top clones favored TRBV06 (8/27).

Regarding this clone: The antigen is undetermined.

Controls came from buffy coats of healthy blood donors. CDR1 is LNHNV and CDR2 is YYDKDF in the germline V gene (reference sequence). This CDR3 comprises 16 residues. The V and J ends lost 0 bases and 1 base respectively, with 12 bases between them. Material for sequencing was CD4+ T cells from blood buffy coats. The chain links TRBV15 to TRBJ1-1, with D tentatively TRBD1 (5 bases). This TCR was sampled from a human donor in good health. The CDR3 spells CATSRDRLGPNTEAFF. The CDR3 nucleotides read TGTGCCACCAGCAGAGATCGGCTGGGACCGAACACTGAAGCTTTCTTT.